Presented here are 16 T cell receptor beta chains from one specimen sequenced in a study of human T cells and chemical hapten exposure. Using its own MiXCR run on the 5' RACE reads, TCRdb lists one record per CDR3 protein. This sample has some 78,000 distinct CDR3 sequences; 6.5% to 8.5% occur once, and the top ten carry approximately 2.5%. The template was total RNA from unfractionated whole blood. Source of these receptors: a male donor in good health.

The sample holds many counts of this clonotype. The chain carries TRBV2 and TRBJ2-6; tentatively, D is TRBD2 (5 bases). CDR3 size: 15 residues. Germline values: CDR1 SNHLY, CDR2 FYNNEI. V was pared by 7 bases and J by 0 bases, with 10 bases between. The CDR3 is CASTQGGSGANVLTF. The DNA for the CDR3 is TGTGCCAGCACCCAAGGAGGCTCTGGGGCCAACGTCCTGACTTTC.

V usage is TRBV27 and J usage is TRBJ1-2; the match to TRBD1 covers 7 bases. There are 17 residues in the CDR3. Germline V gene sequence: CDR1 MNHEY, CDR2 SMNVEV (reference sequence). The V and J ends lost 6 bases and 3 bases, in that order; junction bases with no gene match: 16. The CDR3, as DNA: TGTGCCAGCAGGGGGCTCGAAACCAGGGGGAATTACTATGGCTACACCTTC. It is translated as CASRGLETRGNYYGYTF.

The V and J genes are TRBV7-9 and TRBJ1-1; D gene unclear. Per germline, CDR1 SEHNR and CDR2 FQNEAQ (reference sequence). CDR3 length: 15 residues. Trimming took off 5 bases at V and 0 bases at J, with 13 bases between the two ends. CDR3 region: CASSLTTELNTEAFF. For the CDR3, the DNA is TGTGCCAGCAGCCTAACCACAGAGCTGAACACTGAAGCTTTCTTT.

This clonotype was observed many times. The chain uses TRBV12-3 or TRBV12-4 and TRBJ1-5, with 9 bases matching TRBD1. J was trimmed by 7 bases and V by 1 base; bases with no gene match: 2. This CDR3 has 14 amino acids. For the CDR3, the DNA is TGTGCCAGCAGTTTAGGGACAGGGGCGCAGCCCCAGCATTTT. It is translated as CASSLGTGAQPQHF.

CDR3 DNA: TGTGCCAGCAGAGAGGGCTCTGGGGCCAACGTCCTGACTTTC. It translates to CASREGSGANVLTF. This chain joins TRBV25-1 and TRBJ2-6; D is perhaps TRBD2 (5 bases). Looked up from germline, CDR1 is MGHDK and CDR2 is SYGVNS. V was shortened by 6 bases and J by 0 bases, with 6 bases between the two germline ends. This CDR3 contains 14 residues. The full variable domain, in which reference TRBV25-1 and TRBJ2-6 provide the parts outside the CDR3, is EADIYQTPRYLVIGTGKKITLECSQTMGHDKMYWYQQDPGMELHLIHYSYGVNSTEKGDLSSESTVSRIRTEHFPLTLESARPSHTSQYLCASREGSGANVLTFGAGSRLTVL.

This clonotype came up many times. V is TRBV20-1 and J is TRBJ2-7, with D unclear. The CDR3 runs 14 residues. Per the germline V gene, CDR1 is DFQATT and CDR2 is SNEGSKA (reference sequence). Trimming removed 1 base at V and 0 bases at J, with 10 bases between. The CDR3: CSARVRTSSYEQYF. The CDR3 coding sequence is TGCAGTGCTAGAGTGAGGACGAGCTCCTACGAGCAGTACTTC.

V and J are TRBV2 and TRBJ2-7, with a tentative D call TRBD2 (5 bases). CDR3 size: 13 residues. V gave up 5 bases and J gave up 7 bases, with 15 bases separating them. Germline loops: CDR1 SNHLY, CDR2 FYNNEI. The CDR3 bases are TGTGCCAGCAGTCTGGGGATCTCGGGGGAGCAGTACTTC. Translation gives CASSLGISGEQYF.

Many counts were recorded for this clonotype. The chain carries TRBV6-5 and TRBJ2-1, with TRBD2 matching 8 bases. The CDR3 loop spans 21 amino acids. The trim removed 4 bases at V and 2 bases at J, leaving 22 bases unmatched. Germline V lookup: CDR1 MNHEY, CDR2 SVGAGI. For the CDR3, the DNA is TGTGCCAGCAGTTCCTTACGACGGGGGCTCGGGAGCGGGAGTACCTACAATGAGCAGTTCTTC. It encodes CASSSLRRGLGSGSTYNEQFF.

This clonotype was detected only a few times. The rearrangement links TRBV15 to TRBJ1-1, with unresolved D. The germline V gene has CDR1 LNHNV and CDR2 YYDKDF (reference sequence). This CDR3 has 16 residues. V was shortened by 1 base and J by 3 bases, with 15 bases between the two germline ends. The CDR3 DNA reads TGTGCCACCAGCAGAGTTCCACCGCTGTACCACACTGAAGCTTTCTTT. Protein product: CATSRVPPLYHTEAFF.

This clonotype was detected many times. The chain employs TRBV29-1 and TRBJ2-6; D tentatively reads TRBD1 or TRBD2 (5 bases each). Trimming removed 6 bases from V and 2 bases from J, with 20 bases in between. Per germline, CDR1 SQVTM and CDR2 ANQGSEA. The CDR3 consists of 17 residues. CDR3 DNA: TGCAGCGTCCGAGGTGGCAGGGACGGGCCTGGGGCCAACGTCCTGACTTTC. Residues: CSVRGGRDGPGANVLTF. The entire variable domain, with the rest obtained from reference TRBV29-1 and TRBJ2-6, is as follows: SAVISQKPSRDICQRGTSLTIQCQVDSQVTMMFWYRQQPGQSLTLIATANQGSEATYESGFVIDKFPISRPNLTFSTLTVSNMSPEDSSIYLCSVRGGRDGPGANVLTFGAGSRLTVL.

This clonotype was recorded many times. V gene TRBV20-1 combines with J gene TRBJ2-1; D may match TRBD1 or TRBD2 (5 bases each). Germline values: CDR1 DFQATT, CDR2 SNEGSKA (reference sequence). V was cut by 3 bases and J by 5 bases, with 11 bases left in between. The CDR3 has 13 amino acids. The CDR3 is CSARWDLNNEQFF. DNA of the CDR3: TGCAGTGCTAGGTGGGACCTTAACAATGAGCAGTTCTTC.

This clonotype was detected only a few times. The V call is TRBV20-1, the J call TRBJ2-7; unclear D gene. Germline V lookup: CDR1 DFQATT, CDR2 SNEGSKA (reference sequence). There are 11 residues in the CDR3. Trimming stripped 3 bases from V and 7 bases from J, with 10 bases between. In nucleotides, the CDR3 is TGCAGTGCTAGGGTGGGTACGGAGCAGTACTTC. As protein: CSARVGTEQYF.

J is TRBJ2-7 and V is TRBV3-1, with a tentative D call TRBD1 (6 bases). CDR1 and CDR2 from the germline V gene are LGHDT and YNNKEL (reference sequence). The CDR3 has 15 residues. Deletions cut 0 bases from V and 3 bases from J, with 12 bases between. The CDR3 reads CASSQEPGQSYEQYF. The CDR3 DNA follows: TGTGCCAGCAGCCAAGAACCGGGACAAAGCTACGAGCAGTACTTC.

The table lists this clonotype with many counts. The CDR3 sequence: CSAERGLNTEAFF. The CDR3 DNA reads as TGCAGTGCTGAGAGGGGGTTGAACACTGAAGCTTTCTTT. The gene calls are TRBV20-1 and TRBJ1-1, with a tentative D call TRBD1 (6 bases). V was trimmed by 5 bases and J by 0 bases, leaving 10 bases between them. In germline, CDR1 is DFQATT, CDR2 SNEGSKA (reference sequence). There are 13 residues in the CDR3.

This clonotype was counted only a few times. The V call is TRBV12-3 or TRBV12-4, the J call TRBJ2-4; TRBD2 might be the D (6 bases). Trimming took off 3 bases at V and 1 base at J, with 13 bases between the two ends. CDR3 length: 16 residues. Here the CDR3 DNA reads TGTGCCAGCAGTTTGGGACTGTTTGTGGCCAAAAACATTCAGTACTTC. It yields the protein CASSLGLFVAKNIQYF.

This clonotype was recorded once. The CDR3 spells CSATWTVAKNIQYF. DNA for the CDR3: TGCAGTGCTACCTGGACAGTAGCCAAAAACATTCAGTACTTC. The chain joins TRBV20-1 to TRBJ2-4; the D gene is possibly TRBD1 (6 bases). The CDR3 covers 14 residues. The V and J ends lost 4 bases and 0 bases respectively, with 10 bases between them. CDR1 and CDR2 from the germline V gene are DFQATT and SNEGSKA (reference sequence).